Detailed here is one T cell receptor beta chain. As processed by the authors: Estimation of nucleated cell counts was performed using reference gene primer amplification. The protocol was immunoSEQ multiplex PCR, while the TCRdb copy is restricted to in-frame clones and leaves out a portion. V, J and clone size derive from that table, while D and trimming were established from the DNA sequence. Found here are about 200,000 clones, 70% to 85% of them singletons; the top ten hold around 7.8%. The data were obtained in a study of blood T cell repertoires in COVID-19. About the study: The samples span acute and convalescent COVID-19 from the United States, Italy and Spain. The cDNA or gDNA used as material had been derived from T cells, B-cell-depleted T cells, or PBMCs.

Seattle patient enrollment occurred during active infection, with longitudinal follow-up thereafter. This CDR3 comprises 13 residues. The TCR sequence derives from a woman older than 75 with COVID-19, enrolled during active disease. The sequenced material came from peripheral blood. The chain has TRBV12-3 or TRBV12-4 and TRBJ1-5; TRBD1 is a possible D gene (6 bases). Here the CDR3 DNA reads TGTGCTTCAGGGGATAATAGCAATCAGCCCCAGCATTTT. This translates into CASGDNSNQPQHF.